The source of this T cell receptor beta chain is a study of cytomegalovirus exposure and HLA in healthy donors. Study-wide background: Among around 180 million T cells, an earlier analysis found roughly 100 million unique TCR beta sequences.

Details on this clone: Its antigen is unidentified.

The PCR contained 60 Vbeta and 13 Jbeta primers. Sequencing used immunoSEQ multiplex PCR; TCRdb keeps in-frame clones, though not all of them. The sample lists 180,000 or so clones, over 80% occurring once. Findings of the study overall: Follow-up analysis later connected one missense variant in DCLRE1C with trimming of TCR beta V- and J-genes. TCR beta V segments were, for the most part, productive about 90% or about 30% of the time in an earlier analysis. HLA restriction was apparent for most CMV-associated TCR beta chains in a later analysis.

V shed 3 bases, J shed 4 bases, and the junction held 9 bases outside the gene matches. The germline V gene has CDR1 MGHRA and CDR2 YSYEKL. This CDR3 is 16 amino acids long. This chain joins TRBV4-1 and TRBJ1-5; 7 positions agree with TRBD1. This sequence originates from a girl between 5 and 17 years old in good health and CMV-seropositive. Sequencing was done on a sample of PBMCs. The CDR3 region has the DNA TGCGCCAGCAGCCATGCAACAGGGGAAGGGAATCAGCCCCAGCATTTT. It yields the protein CASSHATGEGNQPQHF.